This T cell receptor (beta chain) was profiled in a study of cytomegalovirus exposure and HLA in healthy donors. The PCR ran on 60 Vbeta and 13 Jbeta primers. Clones were read by immunoSEQ multiplex PCR, and TCRdb kept only the in-frame ones, dropping some. The sample gives roughly 150,000 clones, approximately 79% of which show up once; 0.66% is in the top ten. CDR3 size: 16 residues. Trimming left V 0 bases short and J 3 bases short, with 16 bases between. Germline V gives CDR1 SGHRS, CDR2 YFSETQ. The sequencing sample was made of PBMCs. This clonotype was obtained from a male donor in good health and CMV-seronegative. The chain employs TRBV5-1 and TRBJ2-7; unclear D gene. CDR3 loop: CASSLGPGASIYEQYF. In DNA form, the CDR3 reads TGCGCCAGCAGCTTGGGTCCAGGCGCCTCAATCTACGAGCAGTACTTC.